This passage covers 13 T cell receptor beta chains from one sample sequenced in a study of cytomegalovirus exposure and HLA in healthy donors. Researchers ran the PCR with 60 Vbeta and 13 Jbeta primers. TCRdb's copy holds only in-frame clones and misses some; the assay was immunoSEQ multiplex PCR. Among over 150,000 clones listed, 65% to 70% were seen once. Material: PBMCs. The receptors were gathered from a woman aged 18-30 years in good health and CMV-seropositive.

The chain uses TRBV5-1 and TRBJ1-6, with D possibly matching TRBD1 (6 bases). Germline-derived CDR1 and CDR2 are SGHRS and YFSETQ. This CDR3 contains 18 residues. V was cut by 0 bases and J by 0 bases, with 13 bases left in between. This CDR3 is CASSLGVGASSYNSPLHF. The CDR3 bases are TGCGCCAGCAGCTTGGGCGTGGGGGCAAGCTCCTATAATTCACCCCTCCACTTT.

This clone was recorded a few times. The V and J genes are TRBV25-1 and TRBJ2-7, with 11 bases lining up with TRBD1. The CDR3 is made up of 15 amino acids. The trim removed 6 bases at V and 1 base at J, leaving 5 bases unmatched. Germline CDR1 and CDR2: MGHDK and SYGVNS. This CDR3 is CASRGTGGGSYEQYF. The CDR3 DNA reads TGTGCCAGCAGGGGGACAGGGGGTGGGTCCTACGAGCAGTACTTC.

V is TRBV7-9 and J is TRBJ2-1; TRBD2 matches 9 bases. From germline, CDR1 is SEHNR and CDR2 FQNEAQ (reference sequence). The CDR3 spans 15 residues. V shed 2 bases, J shed 6 bases, and the junction held 5 bases outside the gene matches. The CDR3 reads CASSLQVSGGNEQFF. CDR3 sequence (DNA): TGTGCCAGCAGCTTACAAGTTAGCGGGGGCAATGAGCAGTTCTTC.

The genes are TRBV7-2 and TRBJ2-7; 12 nucleotides line up with TRBD2. CDR1 SGHTA and CDR2 FQGNSA come from the germline V gene. V lost 0 bases, J lost 3 bases, and 15 bases stayed unmatched. This CDR3 is built from 20 residues. For the CDR3, the DNA is TGTGCCAGCAGCTTAGCGCTCATCTCGGGAAGACTAGCGGGGGACTACGAGCAGTACTTC. Translated: CASSLALISGRLAGDYEQYF.

The chain carries TRBV6-1 and TRBJ2-5; possible D gene TRBD2, 6 bases. Trimming left V 6 bases short and J 1 base short, with 12 bases between. This CDR3 contains 14 residues. CDR1 and CDR2 from the germline V gene are MNHNS and SASEGT. Here the CDR3 reads CASRGRLFQETQYF. The CDR3 coding sequence is TGTGCCAGCAGGGGGAGGCTATTCCAAGAGACCCAGTACTTC.

The V call is TRBV21-1, the J call TRBJ2-7; TRBD1 reflects the table's D call only, with no check against the DNA. TRBV21-1 is a pseudogene segment. The CDR3 consists of 14 residues. The CDR3 spells CASSKYDRPYEQYF. The CDR3 nucleotides read TGTGCCAGCAGCAAGTATGACAGACCCTACGAGCAGTACTTC.

The chain combines TRBV18 with TRBJ2-7, with D tentatively TRBD1 (7 bases). V was clipped by 4 bases and J by 6 bases, with 19 bases between them. Germline assignment: CDR1 KGHSH and CDR2 LQKENI. There are 15 residues in the CDR3. In DNA form, the CDR3 reads TGTGCCAGCTCACGCGAAACGACAGGGAGGAGCGAGCAGTACTTC. Translation: CASSRETTGRSEQYF.

The chain uses TRBV2 and TRBJ1-5; 7 bases map to TRBD1. CDR3 size: 14 residues. Trimming took 8 bases from V and 4 from J; bases not matched to a gene: 8. CDR1 is SNHLY, CDR2 FYNNEI, per germline. CDR3 sequence: CASGRTGTNQPQHF. CDR3 sequence (DNA): TGTGCCAGCGGGAGGACAGGTACAAATCAGCCCCAGCATTTT.

V usage is TRBV7-9 and J usage is TRBJ2-1, with D perhaps TRBD1 (8 bases). Trimming removed 2 bases at V and 4 bases at J, with 18 bases between. The CDR3 extends over 17 amino acids. The germline CDR1 and CDR2 sequences are SEHNR and FQNEAQ (reference sequence). CDR3 residues: CASSLRFTGGGYNEQFF. In DNA form, the CDR3 reads TGTGCCAGCAGCTTAAGGTTCACAGGGGGAGGGTACAATGAGCAGTTCTTC. The variable domain in full, with the rest retrieved from reference TRBV7-9 and TRBJ2-1, is DTGVSQNPRHKITKRGQNVTFRCDPISEHNRLYWYRQTLGQGPEFLTYFQNEAQLEKSRLLSDRFSAERPKGSFSTLEIQRTEQGDSAMYLCASSLRFTGGGYNEQFFGPGTRLTVL.

CDR3 protein: CASSLTLTSGYNEQFF. The CDR3 DNA follows: TGTGCCAGCAGCTTAACGTTGACTAGCGGGTACAATGAGCAGTTCTTC. The rearrangement joins TRBV7-3 to TRBJ2-1; 10 nucleotides align to TRBD2. Unmatched junction bases numbered 3, after V lost 0 bases and J lost 4 bases. The CDR3 totals 16 residues. The germline gives CDR1 SGHTA, CDR2 FQGTGA.

The J gene is TRBJ2-1, the V gene TRBV4-3; a possible D gene is TRBD2 (6 bases). The V gene's germline CDR1 is LGHNA and CDR2 YSLEER. Trimming took off 0 bases at V and 7 bases at J, with 10 bases between the two ends. The CDR3 has 14 amino acids. In DNA, the CDR3 is TGCGCCAGCAGCCAAGAAGCGGGCAGGAATGAGCAGTTCTTC. Protein: CASSQEAGRNEQFF.

The chain carries TRBV29-1 and TRBJ2-7; possibly TRBD2 for D (6 bases). This CDR3 has 14 residues. Trimming shortened V by 6 bases and J by 7 bases, and 22 bases separated the two germline ends. Per germline, CDR1 SQVTM and CDR2 ANQGSEA. DNA for the CDR3: TGCAGCGTGATGAAAGGAGGGGACCTGAGGGAGCAGTACTTC. It is translated as CSVMKGGDLREQYF.

This clone was seen just once. This chain uses TRBV6-1 with TRBJ2-5; TRBD1 matches at 8 bases. This CDR3 is built from 14 residues. From germline, CDR1 is MNHNS and CDR2 SASEGT. The V segment lost 5 bases and the J segment 4 bases; nucleotides outside the gene matches: 6. The CDR3 is CASSRSGQGETQYF. CDR3 DNA sequence: TGTGCCAGCAGTCGAAGTGGACAGGGAGAGACCCAGTACTTC.